Given below is one T cell receptor (beta chain) in context. Study processing details: Quantification of nucleated cells was approximated via reference gene primer amplification. TCRdb's copy holds only in-frame clones and misses some; the assay was immunoSEQ multiplex PCR. V and J calls and clone size come straight from that table; D and trimming were deduced from the DNA. Among 200,000 to 250,000 clones listed, about 85% were seen once. This sample was taken from a study of blood T cell repertoires in COVID-19. Across the study: Italy, Spain and the United States were the sources of the convalescent and acute COVID-19 samples. Sample material is recorded as cDNA or gDNA derived from T cells, B-cell-depleted T cells, or PBMCs.

The CDR3 runs to 13 residues. Losses at the gene ends were 6 bases for V and 4 bases for J; bases not matched to a gene: 5. Germline V gene lookup returns CDR1 MDHEN and CDR2 SYDVKM. The specimen was peripheral blood. V usage is TRBV28 and J usage is TRBJ2-7; TRBD1 matches at 8 bases. This TCR was recovered from a man between 25 and 39 years old who had recovered from COVID-19. The CDR3 DNA sequence: TGTGCCAGCAGGGGGACAGGAGGGTACGAGCAGTACGTC. Its translation is CASRGTGGYEQYV.